The clone carrying this TCR beta chain was observed many times. Amplified TCR beta CDR3 regions came from RNA transcripts. When the TCR CDR3 underwent first-round RT-PCR, the HTBI primer set was used. Each CDR3 protein is one row after TCRdb ran MiXCR on the multiplex PCR reads. Among roughly 710,000 distinct CDR3 sequences listed, roughly a third were seen once. The sample is drawn from a study of T cells in Graves' hyperthyroidism and ophthalmopathy. Per the germline V gene, CDR1 is PRHDT and CDR2 is FYEKMQ (reference sequence). This CDR3 has 14 residues. V dropped 6 bases and J dropped 1; count of bases not matched to a gene: 6.

The chain combines TRBV13 with TRBJ2-7; 7 bases line up with TRBD1. The sequenced sample was blood. The TCR sequence derives from a woman in her 40s with Graves' hyperthyroidism. CDR3: CASRSGGASYEQYF. The CDR3 DNA sequence: TGTGCCAGCAGATCAGGGGGTGCTTCCTACGAGCAGTACTTC.